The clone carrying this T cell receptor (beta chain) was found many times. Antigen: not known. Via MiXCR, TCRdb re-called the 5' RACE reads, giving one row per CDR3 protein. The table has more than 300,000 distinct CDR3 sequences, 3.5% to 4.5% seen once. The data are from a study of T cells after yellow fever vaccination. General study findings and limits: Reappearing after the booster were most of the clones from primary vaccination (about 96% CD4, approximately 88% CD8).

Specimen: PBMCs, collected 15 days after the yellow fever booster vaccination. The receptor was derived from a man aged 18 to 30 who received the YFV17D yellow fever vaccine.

Here the CDR3 reads CASRPGYRQETQYF. As DNA, the CDR3 is TGCGCCAGCAGACCCGGGTACAGGCAAGAGACCCAGTACTTC. The chain uses TRBV5-1 and TRBJ2-5, with a tentative D call TRBD1 (5 bases). The germline V and J ends were trimmed by 5 bases and 2 bases, with 13 bases remaining between them. Germline V lookup: CDR1 SGHRS, CDR2 YFSETQ. The CDR3 has 14 residues.